This T cell receptor beta chain was sequenced for a study of blood T cell repertoires in COVID-19. Study as a whole: Sites across the United States, Italy and Spain contributed samples from acute and convalescent COVID-19. The analysed material was cDNA or gDNA that came from T cells, B-cell-depleted T cells, or PBMCs.

Sequencing used immunoSEQ multiplex PCR; TCRdb keeps in-frame clones, though not all of them. The table includes roughly 310,000 clones, about 91% detected once. The germline gives CDR1 LNHNV, CDR2 YYDKDF (reference sequence). V was clipped by 0 bases and J by 7 bases, with 15 bases between them. The CDR3 runs 15 residues. In assigning cohorts, the study relied on participant-reported clinical history. What the recovered Cohort 3 donors had was two negative PCRs, clearance, or symptom resolution. The sample taken for sequencing was PBMCs or T cells enriched from blood (not recorded which). The chain is built from TRBV15 and TRBJ2-5; D call uncertain. This TCR was sampled from a woman aged 40 to 49 who had recovered from COVID-19. The CDR3 bases are TGTGCCACCAGCAGAGATCGCGGCACTTTGGGGACCCAGTACTTC. Translating gives CATSRDRGTLGTQYF.